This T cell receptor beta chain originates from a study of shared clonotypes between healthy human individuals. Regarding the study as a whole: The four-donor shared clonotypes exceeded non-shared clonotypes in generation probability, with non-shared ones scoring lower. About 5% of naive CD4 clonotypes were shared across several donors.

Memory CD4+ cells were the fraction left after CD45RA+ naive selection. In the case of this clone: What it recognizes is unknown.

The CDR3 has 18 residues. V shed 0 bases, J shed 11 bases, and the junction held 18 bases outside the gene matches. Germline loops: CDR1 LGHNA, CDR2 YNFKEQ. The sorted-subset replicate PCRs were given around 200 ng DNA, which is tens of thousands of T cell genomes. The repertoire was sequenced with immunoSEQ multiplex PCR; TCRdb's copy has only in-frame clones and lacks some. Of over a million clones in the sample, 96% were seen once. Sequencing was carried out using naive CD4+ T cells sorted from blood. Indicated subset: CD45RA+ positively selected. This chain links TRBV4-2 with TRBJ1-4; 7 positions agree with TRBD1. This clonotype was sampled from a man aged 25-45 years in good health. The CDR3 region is CASSQERDSNLLDGKLFF. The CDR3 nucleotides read TGTGCCAGCAGCCAAGAACGGGACAGTAATCTCCTTGATGGTAAACTGTTTTTT.